A selection of T cell receptor beta chains follows, all from one sample in a study of cytomegalovirus exposure and HLA in healthy donors. Generated by immunoSEQ multiplex PCR, the TCRdb table keeps only in-frame clones and is missing some. Of 150,000 to 200,000 clones listed, over 75% are singletons. What was sequenced was PBMCs. Receptor source: a young woman in good health and CMV-seronegative. CDR3s include the opening cysteine and the closing phenylalanine or tryptophan. Each record gives: D gene, J gene, clone size, CDR3 length, V gene, CDR3 DNA, CDR3 protein. D genes are given only for firm matches. Clone size is not always given. Where it is, it says once, few, many or a class for expanded clones.

D gene: TRBD1
J gene: TRBJ2-7
clone size: .
CDR3 length: 13
V gene: TRBV6-1
CDR3 DNA: TGTGCCAGCGGGGACAGCATCCCCTACGAGCAGTACTTC
CDR3 protein: CASGDSIPYEQYF

D gene: TRBD1
J gene: TRBJ2-5
clone size: .
CDR3 length: 14
V gene: TRBV28
CDR3 DNA: TGTGCCAGCAGCATACAGGGGCCCCAAGAGACCCAGTACTTC
CDR3 protein: CASSIQGPQETQYF

D gene: TRBD1
J gene: TRBJ1-5
clone size: .
CDR3 length: 19
V gene: TRBV5-6
CDR3 DNA: TGTGCCAGCAGCCGGGGAGGTAATATTCCGAGACAGGGTGGTCAGCCCCAGCATTTT
CDR3 protein: CASSRGGNIPRQGGQPQHF

D gene: .
J gene: TRBJ1-4
clone size: .
CDR3 length: 14
V gene: TRBV6-5
CDR3 DNA: TGTGCCAGCAGTTACTCGAGGGTGGTTGAAAAACTGTTTTTT
CDR3 protein: CASSYSRVVEKLFF

D gene: TRBD1
J gene: TRBJ1-6
clone size: .
CDR3 length: 16
V gene: TRBV7-9
CDR3 DNA: TGTTCCAGCAGCTTTATCCCGGGACAGGGGAATTCACCCCTCCACTTT
CDR3 protein: CSSSFIPGQGNSPLHF

D gene: TRBD2
J gene: TRBJ2-3
clone size: few
CDR3 length: 11
V gene: TRBV20-1
CDR3 DNA: TGCAGTGCAGCGGGAACAGATACGCAGTATTTT
CDR3 protein: CSAAGTDTQYF

D gene: TRBD2
J gene: TRBJ2-1
clone size: .
CDR3 length: 19
V gene: TRBV15
CDR3 DNA: TGTGCCACCAGCAGCCCACATATTCAGCGGGAGGGCCTTCGGAATGAGCAGTTCTTC
CDR3 protein: CATSSPHIQREGLRNEQFF

D gene: .
J gene: TRBJ1-6
clone size: .
CDR3 length: 14
V gene: TRBV5-1
CDR3 DNA: TGCGCCAGCAGCGGGGGGGGTACCAATTCACCCCTCCACTTT
CDR3 protein: CASSGGGTNSPLHF

D gene: .
J gene: TRBJ2-5
clone size: .
CDR3 length: 16
V gene: TRBV25-1
CDR3 DNA: TGTGCCAGCAGTGACGCAGGGTCCCATACCTTCGGCACCCAGTACTTC
CDR3 protein: CASSDAGSHTFGTQYF

D gene: .
J gene: TRBJ1-6
clone size: .
CDR3 length: 14
V gene: TRBV7-2
CDR3 DNA: TGTGCCAGCAGCGTTAGCGGGTTTAATTCACCCCTCCACTTT
CDR3 protein: CASSVSGFNSPLHF

D gene: TRBD2
J gene: TRBJ2-7
clone size: .
CDR3 length: 19
V gene: TRBV13
CDR3 DNA: TGTGCCAGCAGCTTATCCGCTAGCGGGGGCCCCTTTGGTTCCTACGAGCAGTACTTC
CDR3 protein: CASSLSASGGPFGSYEQYF

D gene: TRBD2
J gene: TRBJ2-7
clone size: once
CDR3 length: 17
V gene: TRBV4-2
CDR3 DNA: TGTGCCAGCAGCCAATTTTTTAGGCGGGAGGGCATCAACGAGCAGTACTTC
CDR3 protein: CASSQFFRREGINEQYF

D gene: .
J gene: TRBJ1-4
clone size: once
CDR3 length: 14
V gene: TRBV11-2
CDR3 DNA: TGTGCCAGCAGCCCGATCCGGTTTAATGAAAAACTGTTTTTT
CDR3 protein: CASSPIRFNEKLFF

D gene: TRBD2
J gene: TRBJ2-3
clone size: .
CDR3 length: 16
V gene: TRBV4-3
CDR3 DNA: TGCGCCAGCAGCCAAGGGACTAGCGGGAGACCAGATACGCAGTATTTT
CDR3 protein: CASSQGTSGRPDTQYF

D gene: .
J gene: TRBJ1-2
clone size: few
CDR3 length: 11
V gene: TRBV6-6
CDR3 DNA: TGTGCCAGCAGTTACTCGGAGGGCTACACCTTC
CDR3 protein: CASSYSEGYTF

D gene: .
J gene: TRBJ2-7
clone size: .
CDR3 length: 18
V gene: TRBV5-1
CDR3 DNA: TGCGCCAGCAGCTTAATCCTTGGACAGACCCGGACTGATTACGAGCAGTACTTC
CDR3 protein: CASSLILGQTRTDYEQYF

D gene: TRBD1
J gene: TRBJ1-1
clone size: .
CDR3 length: 16
V gene: TRBV7-7
CDR3 DNA: TGTGCTAGCAGCCTGAGACAGGGGAAGATGAACACTGAAGCTTTCTTT
CDR3 protein: CASSLRQGKMNTEAFF

D gene: .
J gene: TRBJ1-1
clone size: .
CDR3 length: 14
V gene: TRBV2
CDR3 DNA: TGTGCCAGCACCATAACCAGGGCGGCCTCAGTAGCTTTCTTT
CDR3 protein: CASTITRAASVAFF

D gene: .
J gene: TRBJ1-2
clone size: .
CDR3 length: 14
V gene: TRBV6-1
CDR3 DNA: TGTGCCAGCACCGAGGGCCTACGAGGGTATGGCTACACCTTC
CDR3 protein: CASTEGLRGYGYTF

D gene: TRBD2
J gene: TRBJ2-5
clone size: .
CDR3 length: 16
V gene: TRBV7-6
CDR3 DNA: TGTGCCAGCAGCAAAAGGCTAGCGGGGGGTCAAGAGACCCAGTACTTC
CDR3 protein: CASSKRLAGGQETQYF

D gene: TRBD1
J gene: TRBJ1-2
clone size: .
CDR3 length: 15
V gene: TRBV5-1
CDR3 DNA: TGCGCCAGCAGCTACGGGACAGGGGCTAACTATGGCTACACCTTC
CDR3 protein: CASSYGTGANYGYTF

D gene: TRBD2
J gene: TRBJ2-7
clone size: .
CDR3 length: 17
V gene: TRBV19
CDR3 DNA: TGTGCCAGTAGTACGGGACTAGCGGGGCCATTTGGGGACGAGCAGTACTTC
CDR3 protein: CASSTGLAGPFGDEQYF

D gene: .
J gene: TRBJ1-1
clone size: few
CDR3 length: 11
V gene: TRBV6-5
CDR3 DNA: TGTGCCAGCAGTTTTTGGCCTAGGGCTTTCTTT
CDR3 protein: CASSFWPRAFF

D gene: TRBD1
J gene: TRBJ1-4
clone size: few
CDR3 length: 14
V gene: TRBV9
CDR3 DNA: TGTGCCAGCAGCGCGGGACAGGGCGGTGAAAAACTGTTTTTT
CDR3 protein: CASSAGQGGEKLFF

D gene: .
J gene: TRBJ1-1
clone size: .
CDR3 length: 15
V gene: TRBV28
CDR3 DNA: TGTGCCAGCAGTCCACCCGGCGGACAGAACACTGAAGCTTTCTTT
CDR3 protein: CASSPPGGQNTEAFF

D gene: TRBD2
J gene: TRBJ2-3
clone size: few
CDR3 length: 14
V gene: TRBV7-3
CDR3 DNA: TGTGCCAGCAGCTTTAGCGGGGGCACAGATACGCAGTATTTT
CDR3 protein: CASSFSGGTDTQYF

D gene: TRBD1
J gene: TRBJ2-3
clone size: .
CDR3 length: 15
V gene: TRBV7-9
CDR3 DNA: TGTGCCAGCAGCTCGGGACAGGGAGACACAGATACGCAGTATTTT
CDR3 protein: CASSSGQGDTDTQYF

D gene: TRBD1
J gene: TRBJ1-2
clone size: .
CDR3 length: 15
V gene: TRBV5-1
CDR3 DNA: TGCGCCAGCAGTGGAAGGACAGGGGGACTTATGGGCTACACCTTC
CDR3 protein: CASSGRTGGLMGYTF

D gene: .
J gene: TRBJ1-5
clone size: .
CDR3 length: 13
V gene: TRBV30
CDR3 DNA: TGTGCCTGGAGTGGGCGGGAGAATCAGCCCCAGCATTTT
CDR3 protein: CAWSGRENQPQHF

D gene: .
J gene: TRBJ1-3
clone size: .
CDR3 length: 13
V gene: TRBV29-1
CDR3 DNA: TGCAGCGTTAACGGGATCTCTGGAAACACCATATATTTT
CDR3 protein: CSVNGISGNTIYF

D gene: .
J gene: TRBJ2-2
clone size: .
CDR3 length: 15
V gene: TRBV5-1
CDR3 DNA: TGCGCCAGCAGTCGTGCGAGCTCTGAGGCCGGGGAGCTGTTTTTT
CDR3 protein: CASSRASSEAGELFF

D gene: .
J gene: TRBJ2-5
clone size: .
CDR3 length: 13
V gene: TRBV30
CDR3 DNA: TGTGCCTGGAGTATTAGAAGAACAGAAGAGCAGTACTTC
CDR3 protein: CAWSIRRTEEQYF

D gene: .
J gene: TRBJ1-2
clone size: .
CDR3 length: 14
V gene: TRBV10-3
CDR3 DNA: TGTGCCATCACCCCCCCAGGGGCGGACGGGGGCTACACCTTC
CDR3 protein: CAITPPGADGGYTF

D gene: TRBD1
J gene: TRBJ2-5
clone size: .
CDR3 length: 14
V gene: TRBV7-2
CDR3 DNA: TGTGCCAGCAGCCGCGACAGGGCCCAAGAGACCCAGTACTTC
CDR3 protein: CASSRDRAQETQYF

D gene: .
J gene: TRBJ2-7
clone size: .
CDR3 length: 13
V gene: TRBV6-5
CDR3 DNA: TGTGCCAGCAGTTACGGGGGGACCTACGAGCAGTACTTC
CDR3 protein: CASSYGGTYEQYF

D gene: .
J gene: TRBJ2-5
clone size: .
CDR3 length: 14
V gene: TRBV4-1
CDR3 DNA: TGCGCCAGCAGCCAAACAGACAGCCAAGAGACCCAGTACTTC
CDR3 protein: CASSQTDSQETQYF

D gene: TRBD1
J gene: TRBJ1-1
clone size: .
CDR3 length: 15
V gene: TRBV5-8
CDR3 DNA: TGTGCCAGCAGCTCGCCGGGACAGGGGAACACTGAAGCTTTCTTT
CDR3 protein: CASSSPGQGNTEAFF

D gene: .
J gene: TRBJ1-2
clone size: .
CDR3 length: 12
V gene: TRBV5-1
CDR3 DNA: TGCGCCAGCAGAGGGAGTGAGGGTGGCTACACCTTC
CDR3 protein: CASRGSEGGYTF

D gene: TRBD1
J gene: TRBJ1-5
clone size: few
CDR3 length: 14
V gene: TRBV10-3
CDR3 DNA: TGTGCCATCAGTGAGGGGCAGGGGGGTCAGCCCCAGCATTTT
CDR3 protein: CAISEGQGGQPQHF

D gene: .
J gene: TRBJ1-2
clone size: .
CDR3 length: 11
V gene: TRBV30
CDR3 DNA: TGTGCCTGGAACCAGAACTATGGCTACACCTTC
CDR3 protein: CAWNQNYGYTF

D gene: TRBD1
J gene: TRBJ2-7
clone size: .
CDR3 length: 15
V gene: TRBV5-5
CDR3 DNA: TGTGCCAGCAGCTTGGCGGGACAGGGAACCTACGAGCAGTACTTC
CDR3 protein: CASSLAGQGTYEQYF

D gene: .
J gene: TRBJ2-7
clone size: .
CDR3 length: 12
V gene: TRBV5-4
CDR3 DNA: TGTGCCAGCAGCTCACAGGGAAACGAGCAGTACTTC
CDR3 protein: CASSSQGNEQYF

D gene: .
J gene: TRBJ1-2
clone size: .
CDR3 length: 13
V gene: TRBV7-9
CDR3 DNA: TGTGCCAGCAGCTTAGTCACAGACTATGGCTACACCTTC
CDR3 protein: CASSLVTDYGYTF

D gene: TRBD2
J gene: TRBJ2-3
clone size: .
CDR3 length: 15
V gene: TRBV7-3
CDR3 DNA: TGTGCCAGCAGCTTTATTAGCGGGAGTGCAGATACGCAGTATTTT
CDR3 protein: CASSFISGSADTQYF

D gene: .
J gene: TRBJ1-1
clone size: once
CDR3 length: 15
V gene: TRBV6-5
CDR3 DNA: TGTGCCAGCAGTTACTCAGGGGTGGGGTACACTGAAGCTTTCTTT
CDR3 protein: CASSYSGVGYTEAFF

D gene: TRBD2
J gene: TRBJ2-1
clone size: .
CDR3 length: 16
V gene: TRBV2
CDR3 DNA: TGTGCCAGCAGGCCGGGACTAGCGGGAACCTACAATGAGCAGTTCTTC
CDR3 protein: CASRPGLAGTYNEQFF

D gene: TRBD1
J gene: TRBJ1-1
clone size: .
CDR3 length: 14
V gene: TRBV29-1
CDR3 DNA: TGCAGCGTTTCCACAGGGGGCTCGAACACTGAAGCTTTCTTT
CDR3 protein: CSVSTGGSNTEAFF

D gene: TRBD1
J gene: TRBJ2-7
clone size: .
CDR3 length: 15
V gene: TRBV27
CDR3 DNA: TGTGCCAGCAGTTTTCGACAGGGGACCCCGCTCCCCATCTCTTTC
CDR3 protein: CASSFRQGTPLPISF

D gene: TRBD2
J gene: TRBJ2-7
clone size: .
CDR3 length: 14
V gene: TRBV4-2
CDR3 DNA: TGTGCCAGCAGCTATCTAGCGGACGACTACGAGCAGTACTTC
CDR3 protein: CASSYLADDYEQYF

D gene: .
J gene: TRBJ2-7
clone size: .
CDR3 length: 14
V gene: TRBV29-1
CDR3 DNA: TGCAGCGTTGGGGAACTTCGGGACACGTACGAGCAGTACTTC
CDR3 protein: CSVGELRDTYEQYF

D gene: .
J gene: TRBJ1-2
clone size: .
CDR3 length: 13
V gene: TRBV7-9
CDR3 DNA: TGTGCCGTCCTCGGACAGAATAACTATGGCTACACCTTC
CDR3 protein: CAVLGQNNYGYTF

D gene: .
J gene: TRBJ1-2
clone size: .
CDR3 length: 12
V gene: TRBV7-9
CDR3 DNA: TGTTCCAGCAGCTCCCCAGGGTATGGCTACACCTTC
CDR3 protein: CSSSSPGYGYTF

D gene: TRBD1
J gene: TRBJ1-1
clone size: .
CDR3 length: 15
V gene: TRBV29-1
CDR3 DNA: TGCAGCGTTGCCCGGACAGGGGGCGCGAACACTGAAGCTTTCTTT
CDR3 protein: CSVARTGGANTEAFF

D gene: .
J gene: TRBJ1-1
clone size: few
CDR3 length: 14
V gene: TRBV6-6
CDR3 DNA: TGTGCCAGCAGTTACAAGGGAGGGAACACTGAAGCTTTCTTT
CDR3 protein: CASSYKGGNTEAFF

D gene: TRBD1
J gene: TRBJ1-1
clone size: .
CDR3 length: 19
V gene: TRBV5-5
CDR3 DNA: TGTGCCAGCAGCTTGGAGGTACCCCGGACAGGGCGAGGGGGAACTGAAGCTTTCTTT
CDR3 protein: CASSLEVPRTGRGGTEAFF

D gene: TRBD2
J gene: TRBJ2-7
clone size: .
CDR3 length: 14
V gene: TRBV25-1
CDR3 DNA: TGTGCCAGCAGTGATTGGACTAGCGACGACGAGCAGTACTTC
CDR3 protein: CASSDWTSDDEQYF